This T cell receptor beta chain originates from a study of T cells in Graves' hyperthyroidism and ophthalmopathy. This clonotype was seen repeatedly, ten times or more. The antigen is unknown. Study outcomes and limitations: Most thyroid clonotypes expanded above 0.001 appeared in blood too. Ophthalmopathy was predicted by the model a median of around 5.9 months ahead of onset.

Patients were excluded for uncontrolled infection, other autoimmune disease, pregnancy or lactation. Diagnoses used clinical symptoms, serum thyroxine and TRAb, thyroid ultrasound and orbital computed tomography. RNA transcripts provided the source from which TCR beta CDR3 regions were amplified. HTBI primers drove first-round RT-PCR of the TCR CDR3. TCRdb reprocessed the multiplex PCR reads via MiXCR and lists one record per CDR3 protein. The sample has approximately 510,000 distinct CDR3 sequences; 46% are singletons. This receptor was obtained from an adult woman with Graves' disease, either hyperthyroidism or ophthalmopathy (not recorded which). The sequenced sample was peripheral blood or thyroid tissue (not recorded which).

CDR3 bases: TGCAGTGCTGGTCTCATGAACACTGAAGCTTTCTTT. This sequence encodes CSAGLMNTEAFF. The chain carries TRBV20-1 and TRBJ1-1; D remains unclear. The CDR3 contains 12 residues. Germline-derived CDR1 and CDR2 are DFQATT and SNEGSKA (reference sequence). Trimming left V 5 bases short and J 0 bases short, with 7 bases between.